There are a few counts of the clone carrying this T cell receptor beta chain. Its specificity is unknown. The record originates from a study of T cells after yellow fever vaccination. Whole-study findings and limits: A small proportion of clonotypes was detected in both the CD4 and CD8 compartments.

By 5'RACE template switching, TCR cDNA was produced, with a universal primer site and UMIs added in the process. TCRdb redid the calling of the 5' RACE reads with MiXCR, one entry per CDR3 protein. The table has 300,000 to 400,000 distinct CDR3 sequences, around 13% seen once; the top ten hold approximately 3.4%. The trim removed 4 bases at V and 3 bases at J, leaving 5 bases unmatched. The CDR3 loop spans 16 amino acids. Germline lookup yields CDR1 MGHRA and CDR2 YSYEKL. Sequencing used CD4+ T cells sorted from PBMCs, obtained 15 days after the yellow fever booster vaccination. The gene calls are TRBV4-1 and TRBJ2-3, with 12 bases aligning to TRBD2. This TCR was sampled from a man aged 18-30 years who received the YFV17D yellow fever vaccine. The chain's CDR3 is CASSRRLAGDTDTQYF. The CDR3 bases are TGCGCCAGCAGCCGAAGACTAGCGGGGGATACAGATACGCAGTATTTT.